Below are 14 T cell receptor beta chains sequenced from a single sample in a study of T cells after yellow fever vaccination. TCRdb reprocessed the 5' RACE reads via MiXCR and lists one record per CDR3 protein. The sample contains 150,000 to 200,000 distinct CDR3 sequences, 8% to 13% of which appear only once. Sequences were derived from CD8+ T cells sorted from PBMCs, sampled 15 days after the yellow fever booster vaccination. These receptors were collected from a man between 18 and 35 years old who received the YFV17D yellow fever vaccine.

This clonotype occurred a few times. The chain employs TRBV4-2 and TRBJ1-5; weak D call: TRBD1 (5 bases). This CDR3 spans 18 amino acids. Deletions cut 8 bases from V and 0 bases from J, with 23 bases between. CDR1 is LGHNA, CDR2 YNFKEQ, per germline. CDR3 in DNA: TGTGCCAGCGCCCAGAGGCAGGAGGGGATCTATAGCAATCAGCCCCAGCATTTT. Amino acids: CASAQRQEGIYSNQPQHF.

This clonotype was observed a few times. This chain joins TRBV3-1 and TRBJ2-5, with D uncertain. From germline, CDR1 is LGHDT and CDR2 YNNKEL (reference sequence). The V and J ends lost 3 bases and 3 bases respectively, with 11 bases between them. CDR3 length equals 14 residues. The CDR3 loop is CASSQILSEETQYF. The CDR3 region has the DNA TGTGCCAGCAGCCAGATCCTCTCAGAAGAGACCCAGTACTTC.

This clonotype has a count of ten or more. The genes are TRBV12-3 or TRBV12-4 and TRBJ2-1; D remains unclear. The CDR3 is made up of 13 amino acids. The V gene lost 6 bases and the J gene lost 8 bases, with 14 bases spanning the gap. The CDR3 DNA is TGTGCCAGCAGCCCCACCCCGAGCCATGAGCAGTTCTTC. Its translation: CASSPTPSHEQFF.

The rearrangement uses TRBV4-1 and TRBJ2-3; 9 positions agree with TRBD2. J gave up 1 base and V 4 bases, and 3 bases lay outside the gene matches. This CDR3 has 15 amino acids. CDR1 and CDR2 (germline): MGHRA, YSYEKL. CDR3 loop: CASSLVAGGTDTQYF. The CDR3, as DNA: TGCGCCAGCAGCCTTGTAGCGGGGGGCACAGATACGCAGTATTTT.

This clonotype was observed a few times. The chain couples TRBV4-2 to TRBJ2-3, with TRBD2 identical over 9 bases. CDR1 and CDR2 from the germline V gene are LGHNA and YNFKEQ. This CDR3 has 16 amino acids. The trim removed 2 bases at V and 5 bases at J, leaving 8 bases unmatched. In nucleotides, the CDR3 is TGTGCCAGCAGCCAATCAGGACCTAGCGGGGTAGATACGCAGTATTTT. As protein: CASSQSGPSGVDTQYF.

The table lists this clonotype with many counts. The chain is built from TRBV5-1 and TRBJ1-5, with 8 bases identical to TRBD1. Germline V gene data show CDR1 as SGHRS and CDR2 as YFSETQ. J was trimmed by 4 bases and V by 0 bases; bases with no gene match: 0. The CDR3 is made up of 14 amino acids. The CDR3 reads CASSLGTGNQPQHF. The CDR3 region has the DNA TGCGCCAGCAGCTTGGGGACAGGGAATCAGCCCCAGCATTTT. The entire variable domain, with the rest obtained from reference TRBV5-1 and TRBJ1-5, is as follows: KAGVTQTPRYLIKTRGQQVTLSCSPISGHRSVSWYQQTPGQGLQFLFEYFSETQRNKGNFPGRFSGRQFSNSRSEMNVSTLELGDSALYLCASSLGTGNQPQHFGDGTRLSIL.

In its sample, this clonotype was seen many times. The gene calls are TRBV12-3 or TRBV12-4 and TRBJ2-1, with 12 positions matching TRBD2. This CDR3 comprises 15 residues. V gave up 6 bases and J gave up 6 bases; unmatched junction bases: 6. CDR3 coding DNA: TGTGCCAGCAGACGAGCTAGCGGGGGGGCCAATGAGCAGTTCTTC. Amino acid sequence: CASRRASGGANEQFF.

This clonotype was counted a few times. The chain employs TRBV11-2 and TRBJ1-2, with D possibly being TRBD1 (6 bases). The CDR3 covers 15 residues. In germline, CDR1 is SGHAT, CDR2 FQNNGV. V was trimmed by 2 bases and J by 4 bases, leaving 14 bases between them. In DNA form, the CDR3 reads TGTGCCAGCAGCTTAATGACAGGCGGACCCTATGGCTACACCTTC. Amino acids: CASSLMTGGPYGYTF.

The chain links TRBV7-2 to TRBJ1-1; 12 bases agree with TRBD1. The germline V gene encodes CDR1 SGHTA and CDR2 FQGNSA. The CDR3 has 14 residues. The trim removed 3 bases at V and 11 bases at J, leaving 7 bases unmatched. CDR3 loop: CASSFIGTGGTAFF. CDR3 nucleotides: TGTGCCAGCAGCTTCATTGGGACAGGGGGCACGGCTTTCTTT.

This clonotype was detected many times. The chain employs TRBV5-1 and TRBJ1-6; 7 nucleotides agree with TRBD1. With 1 base clipped from V and 7 bases from J, the junction kept 2 bases outside the gene matches. The V gene's germline CDR1 is SGHRS and CDR2 YFSETQ. CDR3 size: 14 residues. The CDR3 protein is CASSLPTGNSPLHF. The DNA of the CDR3 is TGCGCCAGCAGCTTGCCGACAGGGAATTCACCCCTCCACTTT.

V usage is TRBV21-1 and J usage is TRBJ2-5; TRBD2 was called by the table and not checked on the DNA. TRBV21-1 constitutes a pseudogene. The CDR3 covers 15 residues. In nucleotides, the CDR3 is TGTGCCAGCAGCAAAACTAGGGAGGGTCAAGAGACCCAGTACTTC. Amino acid sequence: CASSKTREGQETQYF.

The chain combines TRBV4-1 with TRBJ1-2; D is unclear. The V gene's germline CDR1 is MGHRA and CDR2 YSYEKL. V dropped 1 base and J dropped 0 bases, with 6 bases sitting between them. CDR3 length: 14 amino acids. CDR3 coding DNA: TGCGCCAGCAGCCAAGTGCAGGCTAACTATGGCTACACCTTC. Translation gives CASSQVQANYGYTF.

This clonotype appeared a few times. V is TRBV7-9 and J is TRBJ2-1; the D gene is possibly TRBD1 (6 bases). CDR1 SEHNR and CDR2 FQNEAQ come from the germline V gene (reference sequence). This CDR3 spans 15 amino acids. The V gene lost 4 bases and the J gene lost 5 bases, with 15 bases spanning the gap. The DNA for the CDR3 is TGTGCCAGCAGCTCGATCAGGGGTTCCCACAATGAGCAGTTCTTC. It codes for CASSSIRGSHNEQFF.

This clonotype came up once. J is TRBJ2-1 and V is TRBV5-1; possible D gene TRBD2, 5 bases. The CDR3 is 14 amino acids. Trimming took 4 bases from V and 7 from J, leaving 15 bases between them. Germline V gene data show CDR1 as SGHRS and CDR2 as YFSETQ. CDR3 DNA: TGCGCCAGCAGCCCCCGGGGTAGTGGGAATGAGCAGTTCTTC. Translating gives CASSPRGSGNEQFF. The full variable domain, completed using reference TRBV5-1 and TRBJ2-1, is KAGVTQTPRYLIKTRGQQVTLSCSPISGHRSVSWYQQTPGQGLQFLFEYFSETQRNKGNFPGRFSGRQFSNSRSEMNVSTLELGDSALYLCASSPRGSGNEQFFGPGTRLTVL.